Following are 5 T cell receptor beta chains from one sample sequenced in a study of long-term antiretroviral therapy in people with HIV. At survey level, the immunoSEQ assay was run in its v3.0 version. Profiled with immunoSEQ multiplex PCR; TCRdb holds only in-frame clones, not every one. The sample lists 25,000 to 35,000 clones, about 90% occurring once. Material: unsorted PBMCs, obtained 1.8 years after starting antiretroviral therapy. The receptors stem from a young woman with HIV.

This chain connects TRBV7-9 to TRBJ2-3; D is ambiguous. This CDR3 is built from 15 residues. CDR1 and CDR2 from the germline V gene are SEHNR and FQNEAQ (reference sequence). With 3 bases removed from V and 0 bases from J, the gap between germline ends came to 10 bases. The CDR3 protein is CASSFRVASTDTQYF. In nucleotides, the CDR3 is TGTGCCAGCAGCTTTAGGGTTGCTAGCACAGATACGCAGTATTTT. Full variable domain (missing parts from reference TRBV7-9 and TRBJ2-3): DTGVSQNPRHKITKRGQNVTFRCDPISEHNRLYWYRQTLGQGPEFLTYFQNEAQLEKSRLLSDRFSAERPKGSFSTLEIQRTEQGDSAMYLCASSFRVASTDTQYFGPGTRLTVL.

V gene TRBV21-1 combines with J gene TRBJ2-1; TRBD2 was called by the table and not checked on the DNA. TRBV21-1 is a pseudogene segment. The CDR3 runs to 17 residues. The CDR3 reads CASPGLAGRATFNEQFF. The CDR3 DNA follows: TGTGCCAGCCCGGGACTAGCGGGAAGAGCTACTTTCAATGAGCAGTTCTTC.

V and J are TRBV15 and TRBJ2-7, with D unresolved. Trimming took off 1 base at V and 4 bases at J, with 5 bases between the two ends. In germline, CDR1 is LNHNV, CDR2 YYDKDF (reference sequence). The CDR3 is 12 residues long. The CDR3 spells CATSRGAYEQYF. The CDR3 bases are TGTGCCACCAGCAGAGGAGCATACGAGCAGTACTTC.

The J gene is TRBJ1-1, the V gene TRBV5-1, with D perhaps matching TRBD1 (5 bases). The V end lost 7 bases, the J end lost 2 bases, and 18 bases lay between the germline ends. CDR1 and CDR2 (germline): SGHRS, YFSETQ. The CDR3 length is 15 residues. CDR3 DNA sequence: TGCGCCAGCGGCCTGGGGGGGGGTGGTAACACTGAAGCTTTCTTT. Translated, it gives CASGLGGGGNTEAFF.

The chain carries TRBV5-6 and TRBJ2-7; TRBD1 is a possible D gene (6 bases). Germline V lookup: CDR1 SGHDT, CDR2 YYEEEE. V was pared by 1 base and J by 5 bases, with 16 bases between. The CDR3 spans 15 residues. The CDR3 region has the DNA TGTGCCAGCAGCTTGTTCATTCAGGGGATAAACGAGCAGTACTTC. This sequence encodes CASSLFIQGINEQYF.